The TCR beta chain under discussion was sequenced for a study of metastatic and nonmetastatic thyroid tumors (TCRdb year 2020). Context from the whole study: The researchers compared repertoires between peripheral blood samples and tumor or nodule tissue samples from patients with malignant or benign thyroid disease.

The library was produced with PCR. Sequencing was carried out with an Illumina HiSeq 4000. High-throughput sequencing was used to profile the TCR beta-chain CDR3 region of each patient. The original pipeline was this. A classifier to discriminate distant-metastatic papillary thyroid cancer patients was built from CDR3 differences across clinicopathological groups. The Shannon index was used to measure repertoire diversity, and the Morisita-Horn index was used to measure how similar tumor and blood repertoires were. TCRdb reanalyzed the raw reads on its own, using fastp at Q25 for trimming and MiXCR for clone calling, and kept in-frame beta chains. Clone size and V and J calls follow TCRdb, not the original study. Present in this sample are about 11,000 clones, around 30% of which were seen just once. The top ten clones comprise about 16% of the sample. V sheds 5 bases and J sheds 2 bases, leaving 21 bases between their ends. The CDR3 numbers 18 residues from cysteine through phenylalanine. The read is trimmed to its CDR3 DNA, 54 bases read in frame from base 1. CDR1 SGHNT and CDR2 YENEEA were looked up in the germline V gene.

Concerning this clone itself: This receptor's antigen is unknown. Base qualities are not provided; no much larger clone lies one nucleotide away.

No treatment had been received by any patient before thyroid surgery. Using T-cell receptor beta sequencing, the study looked back at clinical samples from patients collected from the early 2010s to the late 2010s. Study-wide findings and limitations: TCR beta diversity was reported as significantly higher in malignant tumors than in benign nodules, in both blood and tumor samples.

Recombination linked TRBV11-3 to TRBJ1-4; possibly the D gene is TRBD1, per 5 matching bases. The source is a female donor with papillary thyroid cancer or a benign thyroid nodule (not recorded which). Some clones in this sample may be carry-over from other donors' samples. The sample was tumor tissue. The CDR3 protein sequence reads: CASSPTKSGITTNEKLFF. The nucleotide sequence is given as TGTGCCAGCAGCCCGACAAAATCAGGGATAACTACTAATGAAAAACTGTTTTTT.